These 26 T cell receptor beta chains originate from one sample sequenced in a study of shared clonotypes between healthy human individuals. Naive CD8 cells comprised CD45RO-negative, CCR7-positively selected cells, excluding terminally differentiated effector memory CD45RA+ cells. The protocol was immunoSEQ multiplex PCR, while the TCRdb copy is restricted to in-frame clones and leaves out a portion. The table shows around 2,000,000 clones, with about 92% occurring only once. Sequencing used naive CD8+ T cells from PBMCs. The origin of the receptors is a man aged 18 to 29 in good health. Some clones in this sample may be carry-over from other donors' samples.

The gene calls are TRBV6-5 and TRBJ1-3; D is possibly TRBD1 (6 bases). This CDR3 region has 14 residues. Germline V gene data show CDR1 as MNHEY and CDR2 as SVGAGI. V shed 5 bases and J shed 8 bases, with 16 bases lying between them. The CDR3 region is CASSPTGSRDTIYF. CDR3 in DNA: TGTGCCAGCAGTCCCACAGGGAGTAGGGACACCATATATTTT.

The J gene is TRBJ2-5, the V gene TRBV19; 12 nucleotides match TRBD2. The CDR3 has 16 residues. Germline V gives CDR1 LNHDA, CDR2 SQIVND (reference sequence). V lost 5 bases and J lost 4; bases outside the gene matches: 8. CDR3 protein: CASSPRGLAGTETQYF. The CDR3 region has the DNA TGTGCCAGTAGTCCCCGAGGACTAGCGGGAACAGAGACCCAGTACTTC. The whole variable domain, filled in from reference TRBV19 and TRBJ2-5, reads DGGITQSPKYLFRKEGQNVTLSCEQNLNHDAMYWYRQDPGQGLRLIYYSQIVNDFQKGDIAEGYSVSREKKESFPLTVTSAQKNPTAFYLCASSPRGLAGTETQYFGPGTRLLVL.

As to this clone: Other DNA sequences in this sample translate to the same CDR3. The chain combines TRBV7-2 with TRBJ2-3; 9 bases fit TRBD2. CDR1 and CDR2 (germline): SGHTA, FQGNSA. The CDR3 sequence is 15 residues long. V shed 5 bases, J shed 3 bases, and the junction held 6 bases outside the gene matches. Here the CDR3 DNA reads TGTGCCAGCAGCCCCCTGGCGGGAGGGACAGATACGCAGTATTTT. Translated: CASSPLAGGTDTQYF.

Points on this clone: This specimen includes other DNA sequences encoding the same CDR3. The rearrangement uses TRBV27 and TRBJ2-7, with D tentatively TRBD1 or TRBD2 (6 bases each). Germline CDR1 MNHEY, CDR2 SMNVEV (reference sequence). The CDR3 has 13 residues. Trimming took off 5 bases at V and 6 bases at J, with 14 bases between the two ends. The CDR3 nucleotides read TGTGCCAGCAGTCTTGGGGGGCTCGGCGAGCAGTACTTC. It translates to CASSLGGLGEQYF.

As to this clone: Other DNA sequences from this sample encode an identical CDR3 as well. The rearrangement uses TRBV10-3 and TRBJ2-5; no clear D gene. Germline loops: CDR1 ENHRY, CDR2 SYGVKD. This CDR3 is 12 amino acids long. Trimming cost V 0 bases and J 5 bases, with 4 bases left between them. The CDR3 here is CAISESGETQYF. The CDR3 nucleotides read TGTGCCATCAGTGAGTCGGGGGAGACCCAGTACTTC.

V gene TRBV9 combines with J gene TRBJ2-1; 8 bases align to TRBD2. This CDR3 comprises 16 residues. V lost 2 bases to trimming and J lost 4 bases; unmatched junction nucleotides: 8. Germline V gives CDR1 SGDLS, CDR2 YYNGEE. CDR3 nucleotides: TGTGCCAGCAGCGTTCCCCGGGAGGGCCCATACAATGAGCAGTTCTTC. It specifies CASSVPREGPYNEQFF.

The chain uses TRBV7-9 and TRBJ1-2, with D possibly being TRBD1 (5 bases). In germline, CDR1 is SEHNR, CDR2 FQNEAQ (reference sequence). Trimming stripped 5 bases from V and 1 base from J, with 17 bases between. The CDR3 contains 16 residues. The CDR3 spells CASSPSGWGDNYGYTF. The CDR3 DNA follows: TGTGCCAGCAGCCCATCGGGCTGGGGCGATAACTATGGCTACACCTTC. Full variable domain (missing parts from reference TRBV7-9 and TRBJ1-2): DTGVSQNPRHKITKRGQNVTFRCDPISEHNRLYWYRQTLGQGPEFLTYFQNEAQLEKSRLLSDRFSAERPKGSFSTLEIQRTEQGDSAMYLCASSPSGWGDNYGYTFGSGTRLTVV.

This clone was seen a single time. The chain uses TRBV9 and TRBJ2-2, with D perhaps matching TRBD2 (7 bases). V was shortened by 0 bases and J by 4 bases, with 16 bases between the two germline ends. The CDR3 length is 17 residues. Germline V gives CDR1 SGDLS, CDR2 YYNGEE. CDR3 sequence (DNA): TGTGCCAGCAGCGTAGCCCCCGGGGGGCGTATCACCGGGGAGCTGTTTTTT. It translates to CASSVAPGGRITGELFF.

The gene calls are TRBV7-9 and TRBJ2-7, with TRBD1 identical over 10 bases. The CDR3 runs to 14 residues. V shed 5 bases and J 7 bases; nucleotides not matched to a gene: 8. CDR1 is SEHNR and CDR2 is FQNEAQ in the germline V gene (reference sequence). CDR3 nucleotide sequence: TGTGCCAGCAGCCTCCTCGGGACAGGGGATGAGCAGTACTTC. Translated: CASSLLGTGDEQYF.

This rearrangement joins TRBV27 to TRBJ1-2, with a weak D call TRBD1 (6 bases). In germline, CDR1 is MNHEY, CDR2 SMNVEV (reference sequence). This CDR3 has 14 residues. Trimming cost V 5 bases and J 0 bases, with 10 bases left between them. CDR3 nucleotide sequence: TGTGCCAGCAGTGTTGCAGGGGCTAACTATGGCTACACCTTC. It yields the protein CASSVAGANYGYTF.

This sequence joins TRBV7-8 and TRBJ1-5, with a tentative D call TRBD1 (5 bases). CDR1 is SGHVS, CDR2 FQNEAQ, per germline. V dropped 5 bases and J dropped 2 bases, with 16 bases sitting between them. The CDR3 covers 16 residues. The CDR3 loop is CASSRDRRAGNQPQHF. The CDR3 nucleotides are TGTGCCAGCAGCCGGGACCGCCGTGCCGGCAATCAGCCCCAGCATTTT.

The rearrangement joins TRBV19 to TRBJ1-1; no firm D call. CDR3 length equals 15 residues. V lost 7 bases and J lost 3, with 18 bases in between. CDR1 is LNHDA and CDR2 is SQIVND in the germline V gene (reference sequence). CDR3 sequence (DNA): TGTGCCAGTAATGCCGGGATGCGGGTGGACACTGAAGCTTTCTTT. Amino acid sequence: CASNAGMRVDTEAFF.

This clone is a singleton in its sample. The chain combines TRBV4-2 with TRBJ2-5; D perhaps matches TRBD2 (5 bases). CDR3 length: 14 amino acids. The V gene lost 2 bases and the J gene lost 5 bases, with 12 bases spanning the gap. From germline, CDR1 is LGHNA and CDR2 YNFKEQ. For the CDR3, the DNA is TGTGCCAGCAGCCAAATTTTCCCGGGGGAGACCCAGTACTTC. Protein: CASSQIFPGETQYF.

The chain has TRBV7-9 and TRBJ2-7; TRBD1 agrees at 7 bases. The CDR3 has 14 amino acids. With 5 bases clipped from V and 3 bases from J, the junction kept 7 bases outside the gene matches. The germline V gene has CDR1 SEHNR and CDR2 FQNEAQ (reference sequence). The CDR3 DNA reads TGTGCCAGCAGCCTAACAGGGGACCACTACGAGCAGTACTTC. As protein: CASSLTGDHYEQYF.

The J gene is TRBJ2-3, the V gene TRBV7-8; 8 nucleotides agree with TRBD2. V gave up 2 bases and J gave up 0 bases; unmatched junction bases: 10. This CDR3 is 18 amino acids long. Germline loops: CDR1 SGHVS, CDR2 FQNEAQ. The CDR3 protein is CASSLPTTSGASTDTQYF. The DNA of the CDR3 is TGTGCCAGCAGCTTACCTACAACTAGCGGAGCTAGCACAGATACGCAGTATTTT.

In the case of this clone: At one end the junction does not follow the germline gene, possibly because of a read error. The genes are TRBV7-9 and TRBJ2-7; a weak D match, TRBD1 (5 bases). The CDR3 spans 14 residues. Germline values: CDR1 SEHNR, CDR2 FQNEAQ (reference sequence). CDR3 nucleotides: TGTGCCAGCAGCTCTAGGACATGGCCCTACGGGCAGTACTTC. Amino acids: CASSSRTWPYGQYF.

A single count supports this clone. Different DNA sequences within this sample yield the same CDR3. The chain employs TRBV29-1 and TRBJ2-7; D assignment may be TRBD1 or TRBD2 (6 bases each). The germline V gene has CDR1 SQVTM and CDR2 ANQGSEA. The CDR3 sequence is 11 residues long. With 6 bases removed from V and 2 bases from J, the gap between germline ends came to 8 bases. The CDR3 reads CSVGGPYEQYF. CDR3 coding DNA: TGCAGCGTCGGGGGCCCCTACGAGCAGTACTTC.

This clone was seen a handful of times. The gene calls are TRBV27 and TRBJ2-1, with D possibly being TRBD1 (5 bases). The ends were cut back, 5 bases at V and 9 bases at J, with 14 bases in the middle. The germline gives CDR1 MNHEY, CDR2 SMNVEV (reference sequence). This CDR3 has 13 residues. The CDR3 here is CASSPDNFGEQFF. CDR3 bases: TGTGCCAGCAGTCCGGACAACTTCGGTGAGCAGTTCTTC.

This clone has a handful of counts. The chain joins TRBV7-2 to TRBJ2-5, with a weak D call TRBD2 (5 bases). This CDR3 comprises 18 residues. The V end lost 5 bases, the J end lost 4 bases, and 26 bases lay between the germline ends. The germline V gene encodes CDR1 SGHTA and CDR2 FQGNSA. CDR3 sequence: CASSPRHPETPRGETQYF. The CDR3 nucleotides read TGTGCCAGCAGCCCACGCCACCCGGAGACCCCCCGGGGAGAGACCCAGTACTTC.

CDR3 in DNA: TGTGCCAGCAGCTTAGTTCGGCAGGGAACCCACTACGAGCAGTACTTC. Translating gives CASSLVRQGTHYEQYF. V gene TRBV7-2 combines with J gene TRBJ2-7, with D possibly TRBD1 on 5 matching bases. This CDR3 is 16 amino acids long. Germline loops: CDR1 SGHTA, CDR2 FQGNSA. The V end lost 1 base, the J end lost 3 bases, and 16 bases lay between the germline ends. The variable domain in full, completed from reference TRBV7-2 and TRBJ2-7, reads GAGVSQSPSNKVTEKGKDVELRCDPISGHTALYWYRQSLGQGLEFLIYFQGNSAPDKSGLPSDRFSAERTGGSVSTLTIQRTQQEDSAVYLCASSLVRQGTHYEQYFGPGTRLTVT.

V and J are TRBV19 and TRBJ1-1; D is unclear. This CDR3 is 14 amino acids long. The germline V gene has CDR1 LNHDA and CDR2 SQIVND (reference sequence). V lost 5 bases, J lost 0 bases, and 10 bases lay in between. This CDR3 reads CASSFRHLNTEAFF. The CDR3 nucleotides read TGTGCCAGTAGTTTCAGGCACCTGAACACTGAAGCTTTCTTT.

The chain uses TRBV2 and TRBJ1-5, with D possibly TRBD1 on 5 matching bases. The germline V gene encodes CDR1 SNHLY and CDR2 FYNNEI. There are 18 residues in the CDR3. Trimming took off 3 bases at V and 7 bases at J, with 25 bases between the two ends. CDR3 protein: CASSDPGADIQRGQPQHF. The CDR3 nucleotides are TGTGCCAGCAGTGATCCCGGCGCGGACATCCAACGCGGGCAGCCCCAGCATTTT.

CDR3 sequence: CASSEGRGTIYGYTF. The CDR3 bases are TGTGCCAGCAGCGAAGGAAGGGGTACCATCTATGGCTACACCTTC. This chain uses TRBV7-3 with TRBJ1-2; the D gene is possibly TRBD1 (5 bases). The germline V and J ends were trimmed by 5 bases and 4 bases, with 17 bases remaining between them. This CDR3 contains 15 residues. Germline V gene data show CDR1 as SGHTA and CDR2 as FQGTGA. Looking up the rest from reference TRBV7-3 and TRBJ1-2 gives the full variable domain: GAGVSQTPSNKVTEKGKYVELRCDPISGHTALYWYRQSLGQGPEFLIYFQGTGAADDSGLPNDRFFAVRPEGSVSTLKIQRTERGDSAVYLCASSEGRGTIYGYTFGSGTRLTVV.

This sequence joins TRBV6-5 and TRBJ2-1, with 7 bases fitting TRBD2. This CDR3 has 15 amino acids. V gave up 5 bases and J gave up 3 bases; unmatched junction bases: 7. From germline, CDR1 is MNHEY and CDR2 SVGAGI. The CDR3 DNA is TGTGCCAGCAGTGTACCGGCGGGAGACTACAATGAGCAGTTCTTC. This gives the protein CASSVPAGDYNEQFF.

CDR3 sequence (DNA): TGTGCCAGCAGCTTAGAGGACCCCACCGAGCAGTACTTC. Translating gives CASSLEDPTEQYF. The J gene is TRBJ2-7, the V gene TRBV11-1; D is unresolved. This CDR3 spans 13 amino acids. Looked up from germline, CDR1 is SGHAT and CDR2 is FQDESV (reference sequence). V lost 1 base and J lost 6, with 10 bases in between.

The V gene is TRBV11-2, the J gene TRBJ2-7, with D possibly TRBD1 on 6 matching bases. The CDR3 has 15 amino acids. Trimming removed 5 bases at V and 5 bases at J, with 19 bases between. Germline V lookup: CDR1 SGHAT, CDR2 FQNNGV. In DNA form, the CDR3 reads TGTGCCAGCAGCCACAGATCGACAGGTCGCGACGAGCAGTACTTC. The encoded protein is CASSHRSTGRDEQYF. Based on the CDR3 plus reference TRBV11-2 and TRBJ2-7, the full variable domain is EAGVAQSPRYKIIEKRQSVAFWCNPISGHATLYWYQQILGQGPKLLIQFQNNGVVDDSQLPKDRFSAERLKGVDSTLKIQPAKLEDSAVYLCASSHRSTGRDEQYFGPGTRLTVT.